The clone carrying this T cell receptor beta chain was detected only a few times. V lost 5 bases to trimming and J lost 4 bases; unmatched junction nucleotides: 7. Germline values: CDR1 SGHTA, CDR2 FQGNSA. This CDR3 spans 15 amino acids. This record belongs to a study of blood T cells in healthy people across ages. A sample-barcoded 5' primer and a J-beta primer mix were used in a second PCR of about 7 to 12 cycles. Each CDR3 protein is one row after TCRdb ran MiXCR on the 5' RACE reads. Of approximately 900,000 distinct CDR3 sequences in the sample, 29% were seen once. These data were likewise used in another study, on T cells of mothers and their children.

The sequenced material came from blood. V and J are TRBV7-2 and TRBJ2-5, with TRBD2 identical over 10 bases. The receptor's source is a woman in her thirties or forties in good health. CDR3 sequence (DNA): TGTGCCAGCAGCGGGGTAGCGGGGGGAGGAGAGACCCAGTACTTC. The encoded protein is CASSGVAGGGETQYF.